A single sample is the source of the 29 T cell receptor beta chains below, sequenced in a study of T-cell reconstitution after alpha-beta-depleted transplantation in children. A TCRbeta library incorporating unique molecular identifiers was prepared. In TCRdb, the PCR reads were re-called with MiXCR into one record per CDR3 protein. The data contain about 70,000 distinct CDR3 sequences, roughly a tenth of them singletons. Sequencing was performed on PBMCs, taken before TCRalphabeta/CD19-depleted stem cell transplant. Receptors were obtained from a boy aged 10-17 years with acute myeloid leukemia, due to receive a stem cell transplant.

The chain joins TRBV6-5 to TRBJ1-1, with D maybe TRBD1 (5 bases). Germline V gene data show CDR1 as MNHEY and CDR2 as SVGAGI. V was cut by 2 bases and J by 2 bases, with 12 bases left in between. CDR3 length: 15 amino acids. The CDR3 DNA reads as TGTGCCAGCAGTTACGTTTTTCAGGGTAACACTGAAGCTTTCTTT. It is translated as CASSYVFQGNTEAFF.

The chain combines TRBV19 with TRBJ1-5, with D perhaps matching TRBD1 (5 bases). The CDR3 runs 15 residues. V lost 5 bases and J lost 4, with 15 bases in between. CDR1 is LNHDA and CDR2 is SQIVND in the germline V gene (reference sequence). The DNA for the CDR3 is TGTGCCAGTAGTCGCCCCCGGGGACTGAATCAGCCCCAGCATTTT. Its protein product is CASSRPRGLNQPQHF. The full variable domain, completed using reference TRBV19 and TRBJ1-5, is DGGITQSPKYLFRKEGQNVTLSCEQNLNHDAMYWYRQDPGQGLRLIYYSQIVNDFQKGDIAEGYSVSREKKESFPLTVTSAQKNPTAFYLCASSRPRGLNQPQHFGDGTRLSIL.

This clonotype was counted at least ten times. The J gene is TRBJ2-2, the V gene TRBV12-3 or TRBV12-4; a possible D gene is TRBD1 (5 bases). The CDR3 totals 14 residues. V was pared by 3 bases and J by 5 bases, with 10 bases between. The CDR3 here is CASSFVGATGELFF. DNA of the CDR3: TGTGCCAGCAGTTTCGTTGGGGCAACCGGGGAGCTGTTTTTT.

This chain links TRBV3-1 with TRBJ1-5; 9 bases line up with TRBD1. Germline V lookup: CDR1 LGHDT, CDR2 YNNKEL (reference sequence). The CDR3 runs 15 residues. V lost 2 bases and J lost 4; bases outside the gene matches: 3. The DNA of the CDR3 is TGTGCCAGCAGCCAAAACAGGGGGCAGAATCAGCCCCAGCATTTT. Translation gives CASSQNRGQNQPQHF.

The sample holds many counts of this clonotype. The chain couples TRBV7-8 to TRBJ2-5; TRBD2 aligns across 11 bases. The CDR3 contains 14 residues. V was pared by 4 bases and J by 5 bases, with 3 bases of the junction left unmatched. Germline CDR1 is SGHVS and CDR2 is FQNEAQ. The CDR3 DNA is TGTGCCAGCAGCTGGGTAGCGGGAGGGGAGACCCAGTACTTC. It yields the protein CASSWVAGGETQYF. The whole variable domain, remainder taken from reference TRBV7-8 and TRBJ2-5, is GAGVSQSPRYKVAKRGQDVALRCDPISGHVSLFWYQQALGQGPEFLTYFQNEAQLDKSGLPSDRFFAERPEGSVSTLKIQRTQQEDSAVYLCASSWVAGGETQYFGPGTRLLVL.

The sample holds many counts of this clonotype. The chain is built from TRBV5-1 and TRBJ1-5; D not resolved. This CDR3 contains 14 residues. The germline V gene encodes CDR1 SGHRS and CDR2 YFSETQ. V dropped 4 bases and J dropped 2 bases, with 10 bases sitting between them. Here the CDR3 DNA reads TGCGCCAGCAGCCGGGCCGGGGGCAATCAGCCCCAGCATTTT. This translates into CASSRAGGNQPQHF.

This clonotype was observed many times. The chain joins TRBV5-1 to TRBJ2-4, with 10 bases lining up with TRBD1. This CDR3 spans 16 amino acids. V trimming: 0 bases; J trimming: 9 bases; junction bases outside the gene matches: 9. From germline, CDR1 is SGHRS and CDR2 YFSETQ. CDR3 bases: TGCGCCAGCAGCTTGGGAGATGGACAGGGGGGTGGCATTCAGTACTTC. Its protein product is CASSLGDGQGGGIQYF.

This clonotype was seen many times. The CDR3 loop is CASSPLGQAEEQYV. In nucleotides, the CDR3 is TGTGCCAGCTCACCACTCGGACAGGCGGAGGAGCAGTACGTC. V gene TRBV18 combines with J gene TRBJ2-7, with 7 bases that match TRBD1. J lost 7 bases, V lost 1 base, and 7 bases had no gene match. CDR1 and CDR2 from the germline V gene are KGHSH and LQKENI. The CDR3 contains 14 residues.

This clonotype was detected many times. The J gene is TRBJ2-1, the V gene TRBV10-3; D possibly corresponds to TRBD1 (6 bases). The CDR3 spans 19 residues. Germline V gene sequence: CDR1 ENHRY, CDR2 SYGVKD. The V and J ends lost 4 bases and 0 bases respectively, with 22 bases between them. Here the CDR3 DNA reads TGTGCCATCAGTGTAGGCGGCAGGGGTCGGCGCAGCTCCTACAATGAGCAGTTCTTC. Amino acid sequence: CAISVGGRGRRSSYNEQFF.

This rearrangement joins TRBV20-1 to TRBJ2-7; 9 bases line up with TRBD2. The germline CDR1 and CDR2 sequences are DFQATT and SNEGSKA (reference sequence). J lost 0 bases, V lost 7 bases, and 4 bases had no gene match. The CDR3 consists of 13 residues. CDR3 nucleotide sequence: TGCAGTGTAGCGGGAGAGGGCTCCTACGAGCAGTACTTC. Amino acids: CSVAGEGSYEQYF.

This clonotype was picked up many times. The chain recombines TRBV20-1 with TRBJ2-2; TRBD2 agrees at 11 bases. The V and J ends lost 5 bases and 5 bases, in that order; junction bases with no gene match: 7. The germline gives CDR1 DFQATT, CDR2 SNEGSKA (reference sequence). There are 15 residues in the CDR3. This CDR3 is CSARTSGPYTGELFF. The CDR3 coding sequence is TGCAGTGCTCGGACTAGCGGGCCATATACCGGGGAGCTGTTTTTT.

This clonotype was observed many times. This chain joins TRBV10-3 and TRBJ2-1; 9 bases agree with TRBD1. Germline V gives CDR1 ENHRY, CDR2 SYGVKD. With 7 bases clipped from V and 9 bases from J, the junction kept 13 bases outside the gene matches. The CDR3 is made up of 15 amino acids. The DNA of the CDR3 is TGTGCCATCATGGGACAGGGAGGGGGTCCGAGTGAGCAGTTCTTC. Residues: CAIMGQGGGPSEQFF.

Of note for this clonotype: With a much larger clone just one base away, this may be a read error. The chain couples TRBV29-1 to TRBJ2-2; TRBD2 agrees at 14 bases. CDR1 and CDR2 from the germline V gene are SQVTM and ANQGSEA. The length of the CDR3 is 16 residues. The V and J ends lost 7 bases and 6 bases, in that order; junction bases with no gene match: 10. This CDR3 reads CSAPGTSGRMAGELFF. Here the CDR3 DNA reads TGCAGCGCCCCCGGGACTAGCGGGAGAATGGCCGGGGAGCTGTTTTTT.

This clonotype has a count of ten or more. CDR3: CASSVRAGGADTQYF. For the CDR3, the DNA is TGTGCCAGCAGCGTGAGAGCGGGGGGGGCAGATACGCAGTATTTT. V and J are TRBV9 and TRBJ2-3; TRBD2 aligns across 10 bases. There are 15 residues in the CDR3. Per the germline V gene, CDR1 is SGDLS and CDR2 is YYNGEE. Germline trimming cut 2 bases from V and 4 bases from J; bases unmatched to any gene: 4.

This clonotype has a count of ten or more. J is TRBJ2-3 and V is TRBV12-3 or TRBV12-4; D uncertain. The V and J ends lost 7 bases and 9 bases respectively, with 14 bases between them. The CDR3 has 12 residues. DNA of the CDR3: TGTGCCAGCACCGGAGTGGAGAGGACGCAGTATTTT. It is translated as CASTGVERTQYF.

With respect to this clonotype: A much larger clonotype is one base distant, so this may be a read error. The genes are TRBV5-8 and TRBJ2-3, with D possibly called TRBD1 or TRBD2 (5 bases each). Germline loops: CDR1 SGHTS, CDR2 YDEGEE. The length of the CDR3 is 13 residues. The ends were cut back, 2 bases at V and 6 bases at J, with 10 bases in the middle. CDR3: CASSFGACDTQYF. The DNA of the CDR3 is TGTGCCAGCAGCTTCGGGGCGTGTGATACGCAGTATTTT.

This clonotype has ten or more counts. The chain uses TRBV4-1 and TRBJ1-6, with a possible D match to TRBD1 (5 bases). The CDR3 spans 15 residues. The ends were cut back, 4 bases at V and 9 bases at J, with 16 bases in the middle. CDR1 and CDR2 from the germline V gene are MGHRA and YSYEKL. For the CDR3, the DNA is TGCGCCAGCAGCCCGTCGGGGGGAATTGGTTCACCCCTCCACTTT. It is translated as CASSPSGGIGSPLHF.

There are many counts of this clonotype. This chain uses TRBV5-5 with TRBJ2-7, with 9 bases matching TRBD2. In germline, CDR1 is SGHKS, CDR2 YYEKEE (reference sequence). The CDR3 runs 16 residues. V was pared by 0 bases and J by 6 bases, with 10 bases of the junction left unmatched. The CDR3 loop reads CASSLGVLAGLTEQYF. The CDR3, as DNA: TGTGCCAGCAGCTTGGGGGTGCTAGCGGGATTAACCGAGCAGTACTTC.

This clonotype was seen repeatedly, ten times or more. This chain links TRBV20-1 with TRBJ1-6, with D hard to call. The length of the CDR3 is 15 residues. V lost 4 bases and J 6 bases, leaving 16 bases between the germline ends. CDR1 is DFQATT, CDR2 SNEGSKA, per germline (reference sequence). Written as DNA, the CDR3 is TGCAGTGCTAAGAATTGGGAAGCTGGTAATTCACCCCTCCACTTT. This gives the protein CSAKNWEAGNSPLHF.

This clonotype has a count of ten or more. The chain links TRBV9 to TRBJ2-3; TRBD2 agrees at 9 bases. Unmatched junction bases numbered 10, after V lost 0 bases and J lost 14 bases. Germline-derived CDR1 and CDR2 are SGDLS and YYNGEE. The CDR3 is made up of 14 amino acids. The CDR3 DNA reads TGTGCCAGCAGCGTAGCTACTAGCGGGCACTCCCTGTATTTT. It translates to CASSVATSGHSLYF.

There are many counts of this clonotype. The chain uses TRBV19 and TRBJ2-1; 11 bases line up with TRBD1. Trimming took 7 bases from V and 4 from J; bases not matched to a gene: 9. This CDR3 has 16 amino acids. The germline CDR1 and CDR2 sequences are LNHDA and SQIVND (reference sequence). CDR3 sequence reads: CASKEGGQGDYNEQFF. The CDR3 DNA reads TGTGCCAGTAAGGAAGGGGGACAGGGGGATTACAATGAGCAGTTCTTC.

This clonotype occurred many times. The CDR3 is CASSLGFEAFF. In nucleotides, the CDR3 is TGTGCCAGCAGTTTAGGTTTTGAAGCTTTCTTT. The gene calls are TRBV12-3 or TRBV12-4 and TRBJ1-1; no clear D. V was trimmed by 1 base and J by 7 bases, leaving 4 bases between them. This CDR3 contains 11 residues.

This clonotype was found once. The chain has TRBV3-1 and TRBJ2-5, with unresolved D. Trimming shortened V by 3 bases and J by 5 bases, and 13 bases separated the two germline ends. Germline V gene data show CDR1 as LGHDT and CDR2 as YNNKEL (reference sequence). The CDR3 covers 14 residues. CDR3 DNA sequence: TGTGCCAGCAGCCAGGCTCGATTCGGCGAGACCCAGTACTTC. It encodes CASSQARFGETQYF.

Ten or more counts support this clonotype. The rearrangement uses TRBV20-1 and TRBJ2-7; 11 bases align to TRBD1. CDR1 is DFQATT and CDR2 is SNEGSKA in the germline V gene (reference sequence). V was clipped by 3 bases and J by 3 bases; unmatched bases: 4. The CDR3 extends over 14 amino acids. The CDR3 sequence: CSASGQGAYYEQYF. CDR3 DNA sequence: TGCAGTGCTAGCGGACAGGGGGCTTACTACGAGCAGTACTTC.

This clonotype was observed a few times. This rearrangement joins TRBV4-3 to TRBJ1-1; D is unclear. The CDR3 sequence is 13 residues long. The V end lost 0 bases, the J end lost 2 bases, and 4 bases lay between the germline ends. CDR1 is LGHNA and CDR2 is YSLEER in the germline V gene. CDR3 bases: TGCGCCAGCAGCCAAGACCACAACACTGAAGCTTTCTTT. Translation: CASSQDHNTEAFF.

This clonotype was counted at least ten times. This chain uses TRBV10-2 with TRBJ2-5, with TRBD2 matching over 10 bases. The CDR3 extends over 14 amino acids. Germline V CDR1 and CDR2: WSHSY, SAAADI. The trim removed 6 bases at V and 3 bases at J, leaving 4 bases unmatched. CDR3 residues: CASRSLAGEETQYF. Here the CDR3 DNA reads TGCGCCAGCAGGAGCCTAGCGGGGGAAGAGACCCAGTACTTC.

This clonotype was counted many times. The chain is built from TRBV27 and TRBJ2-7; 8 bases line up with TRBD1. Germline V lookup: CDR1 MNHEY, CDR2 SMNVEV (reference sequence). V gave up 5 bases and J gave up 5 bases; unmatched junction bases: 11. The CDR3 has 15 amino acids. The CDR3 protein is CASSPQGAFVNEQYF. For the CDR3, the DNA is TGTGCCAGCAGTCCTCAGGGGGCCTTCGTGAACGAGCAGTACTTC.

This clonotype has at least ten counts. This sequence joins TRBV20-1 and TRBJ1-3, with 8 nucleotides matching TRBD1. The CDR3 has 15 residues. Germline trimming cut 5 bases from V and 2 bases from J; bases unmatched to any gene: 8. Germline CDR1 and CDR2: DFQATT and SNEGSKA (reference sequence). The CDR3 region is CSAAAEQGAGNTIYF. In nucleotides, the CDR3 is TGCAGTGCTGCGGCAGAACAGGGGGCTGGAAACACCATATATTTT.

This clonotype was observed at least ten times. The chain links TRBV29-1 to TRBJ1-1; no clear D. CDR1 is SQVTM and CDR2 is ANQGSEA in the germline V gene. The CDR3 has 15 amino acids. The V and J ends lost 0 bases and 6 bases respectively, with 17 bases between them. The DNA for the CDR3 is TGCAGCGTTGAAGACCCAAGCCGACGGGGTTCTGAAGCTTTCTTT. This translates into CSVEDPSRRGSEAFF.